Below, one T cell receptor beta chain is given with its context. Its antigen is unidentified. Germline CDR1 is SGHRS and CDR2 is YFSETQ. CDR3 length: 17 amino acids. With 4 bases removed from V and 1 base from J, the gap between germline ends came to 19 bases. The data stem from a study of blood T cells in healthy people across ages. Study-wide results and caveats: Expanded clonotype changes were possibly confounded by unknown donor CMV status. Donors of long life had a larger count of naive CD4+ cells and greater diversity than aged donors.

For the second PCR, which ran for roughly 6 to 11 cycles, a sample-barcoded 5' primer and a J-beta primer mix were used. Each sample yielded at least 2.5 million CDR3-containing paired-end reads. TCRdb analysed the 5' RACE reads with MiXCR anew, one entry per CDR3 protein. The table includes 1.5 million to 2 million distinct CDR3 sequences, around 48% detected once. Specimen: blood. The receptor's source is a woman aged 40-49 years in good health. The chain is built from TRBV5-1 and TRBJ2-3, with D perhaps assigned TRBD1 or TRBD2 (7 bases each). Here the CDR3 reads CASSPGGGVKGTDTQYF. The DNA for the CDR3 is TGCGCCAGCAGCCCAGGGGGGGGAGTCAAGGGCACAGATACGCAGTATTTT.